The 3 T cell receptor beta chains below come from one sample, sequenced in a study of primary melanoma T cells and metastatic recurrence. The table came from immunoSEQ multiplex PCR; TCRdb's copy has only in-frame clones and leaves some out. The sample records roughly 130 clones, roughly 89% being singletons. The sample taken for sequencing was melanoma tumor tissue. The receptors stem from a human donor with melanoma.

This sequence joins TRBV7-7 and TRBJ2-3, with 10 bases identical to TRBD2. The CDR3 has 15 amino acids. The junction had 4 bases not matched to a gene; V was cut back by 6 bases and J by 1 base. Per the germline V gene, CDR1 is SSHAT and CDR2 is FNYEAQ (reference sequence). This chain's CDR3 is CASRAGTSGTDTQYF. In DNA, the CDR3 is TGTGCCAGCAGAGCCGGGACTAGCGGCACAGATACGCAGTATTTT.

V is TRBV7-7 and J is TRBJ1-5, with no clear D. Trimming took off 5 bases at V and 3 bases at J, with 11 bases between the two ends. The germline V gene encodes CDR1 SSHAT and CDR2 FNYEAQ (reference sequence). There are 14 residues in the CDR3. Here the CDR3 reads CASSHVQSNQPQHF. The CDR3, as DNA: TGTGCCAGCAGCCATGTCCAGTCCAATCAGCCCCAGCATTTT.

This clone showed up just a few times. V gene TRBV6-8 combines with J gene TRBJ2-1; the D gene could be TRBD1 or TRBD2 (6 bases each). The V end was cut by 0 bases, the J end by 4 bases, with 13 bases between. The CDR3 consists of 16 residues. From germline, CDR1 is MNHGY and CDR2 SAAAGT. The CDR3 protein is CASSYSIWGAYNEQFF. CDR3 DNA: TGTGCCAGCAGTTACTCGATTTGGGGGGCTTACAATGAGCAGTTCTTC.